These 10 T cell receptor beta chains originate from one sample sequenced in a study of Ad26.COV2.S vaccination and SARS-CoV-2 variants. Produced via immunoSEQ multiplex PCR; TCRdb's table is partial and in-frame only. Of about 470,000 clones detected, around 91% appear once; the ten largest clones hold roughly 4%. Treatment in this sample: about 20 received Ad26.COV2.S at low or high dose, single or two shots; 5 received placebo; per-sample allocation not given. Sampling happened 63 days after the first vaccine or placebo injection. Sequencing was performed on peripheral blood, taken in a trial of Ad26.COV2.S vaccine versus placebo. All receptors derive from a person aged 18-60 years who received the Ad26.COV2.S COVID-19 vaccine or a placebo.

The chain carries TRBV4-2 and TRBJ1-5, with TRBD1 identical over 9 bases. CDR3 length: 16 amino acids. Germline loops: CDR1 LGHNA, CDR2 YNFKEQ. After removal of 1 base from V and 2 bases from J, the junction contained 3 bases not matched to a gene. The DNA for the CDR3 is TGTGCCAGCAGCCAAGGGGACAGGGTCCGCAATCAGCCCCAGCATTTT. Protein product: CASSQGDRVRNQPQHF.

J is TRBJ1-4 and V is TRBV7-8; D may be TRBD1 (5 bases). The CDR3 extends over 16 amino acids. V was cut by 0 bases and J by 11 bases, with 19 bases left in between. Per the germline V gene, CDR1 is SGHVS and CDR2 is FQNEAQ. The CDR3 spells CASSLALGAGVRKLFF. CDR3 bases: TGTGCCAGCAGCTTAGCGTTAGGGGCTGGGGTTAGGAAACTGTTTTTT.

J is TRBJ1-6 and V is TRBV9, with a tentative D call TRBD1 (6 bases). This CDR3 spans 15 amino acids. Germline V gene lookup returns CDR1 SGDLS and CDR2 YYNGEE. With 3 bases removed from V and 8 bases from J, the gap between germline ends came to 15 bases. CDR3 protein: CASSEGGRGHSPLHF. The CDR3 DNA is TGTGCCAGCAGCGAAGGGGGGAGAGGGCATTCACCCCTCCACTTT.

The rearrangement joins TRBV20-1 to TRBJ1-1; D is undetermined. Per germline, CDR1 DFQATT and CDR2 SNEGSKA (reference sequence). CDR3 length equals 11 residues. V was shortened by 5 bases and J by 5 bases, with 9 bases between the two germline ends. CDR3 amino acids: CSASSKTEAFF. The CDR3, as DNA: TGCAGTGCTTCAAGTAAGACTGAAGCTTTCTTT.

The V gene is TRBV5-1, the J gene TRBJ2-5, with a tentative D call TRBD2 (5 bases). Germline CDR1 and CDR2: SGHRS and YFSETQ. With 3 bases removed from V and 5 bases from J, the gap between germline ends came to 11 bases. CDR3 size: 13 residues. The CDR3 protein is CASSWTGSETQYF. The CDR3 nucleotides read TGCGCCAGCAGCTGGACTGGGTCTGAGACCCAGTACTTC. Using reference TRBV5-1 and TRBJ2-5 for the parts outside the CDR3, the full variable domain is KAGVTQTPRYLIKTRGQQVTLSCSPISGHRSVSWYQQTPGQGLQFLFEYFSETQRNKGNFPGRFSGRQFSNSRSEMNVSTLELGDSALYLCASSWTGSETQYFGPGTRLLVL.

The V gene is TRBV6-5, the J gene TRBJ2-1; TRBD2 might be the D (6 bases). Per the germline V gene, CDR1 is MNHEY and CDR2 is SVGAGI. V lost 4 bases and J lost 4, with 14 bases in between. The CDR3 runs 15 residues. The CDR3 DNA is TGTGCCAGCAGTTGGCGGGACCCCGGGTACAATGAGCAGTTCTTC. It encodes CASSWRDPGYNEQFF.

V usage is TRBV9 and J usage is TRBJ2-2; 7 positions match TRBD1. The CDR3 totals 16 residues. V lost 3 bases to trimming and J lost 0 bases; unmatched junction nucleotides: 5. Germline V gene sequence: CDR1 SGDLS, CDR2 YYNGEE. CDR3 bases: TGTGCCAGCAGCGCTACAGGGGCCACGAACACCGGGGAGCTGTTTTTT. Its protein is CASSATGATNTGELFF. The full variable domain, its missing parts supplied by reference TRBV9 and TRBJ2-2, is DSGVTQTPKHLITATGQRVTLRCSPRSGDLSVYWYQQSLDQGLQFLIQYYNGEERAKGNILERFSAQQFPDLHSELNLSSLELGDSALYFCASSATGATNTGELFFGEGSRLTVL.

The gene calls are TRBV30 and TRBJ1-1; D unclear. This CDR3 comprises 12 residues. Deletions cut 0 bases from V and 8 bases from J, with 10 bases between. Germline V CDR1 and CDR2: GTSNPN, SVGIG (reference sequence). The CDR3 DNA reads TGTGCCTGGAGTGTACCAAGCCCAGAAGCTTTCTTT. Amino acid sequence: CAWSVPSPEAFF.

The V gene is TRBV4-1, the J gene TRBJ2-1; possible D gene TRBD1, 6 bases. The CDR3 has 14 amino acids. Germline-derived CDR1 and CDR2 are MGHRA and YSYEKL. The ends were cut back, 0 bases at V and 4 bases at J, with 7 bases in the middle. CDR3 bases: TGCGCCAGCAGCCAAGAAGGGGGTTACAATGAGCAGTTCTTC. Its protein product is CASSQEGGYNEQFF.

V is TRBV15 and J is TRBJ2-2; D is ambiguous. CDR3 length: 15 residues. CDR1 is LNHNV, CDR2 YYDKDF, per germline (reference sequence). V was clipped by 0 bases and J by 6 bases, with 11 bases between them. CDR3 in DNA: TGTGCCACCAGCAGAGATAATGATGGACCCGGGGAGCTGTTTTTT. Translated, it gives CATSRDNDGPGELFF.